These 13 T cell receptor beta chains were all obtained from the same sample, sequenced in a study of response to subunit inactivated influenza vaccine. TCRdb called the RT-PCR reads again in MiXCR, with one record for every CDR3 protein. The table lists fewer than 600,000 distinct CDR3 sequences, 6% to 9% of them singletons. The input for sequencing was PBMCs from blood, taken approximately 25 months after vaccination. All receptors come from a man in his fifties or sixties who received an inactivated influenza vaccine.

Many counts were recorded for this clonotype. The V and J genes are TRBV11-2 and TRBJ2-1, with 7 positions matching TRBD2. CDR3 length: 15 residues. Germline CDR1 reads SGHAT; CDR2 reads FQNNGV. The trim removed 3 bases at V and 2 bases at J, leaving 4 bases unmatched. Here the CDR3 DNA reads TGTGCCAGCAGCTTTCTAGCGGATCCCTACAATGAGCAGTTCTTC. This sequence encodes CASSFLADPYNEQFF. The full variable domain, completed using reference TRBV11-2 and TRBJ2-1, is EAGVAQSPRYKIIEKRQSVAFWCNPISGHATLYWYQQILGQGPKLLIQFQNNGVVDDSQLPKDRFSAERLKGVDSTLKIQPAKLEDSAVYLCASSFLADPYNEQFFGPGTRLTVL.

The sample holds a few counts of this clonotype. This chain uses TRBV10-3 with TRBJ2-7; D perhaps matches TRBD1 (5 bases). CDR1 is ENHRY, CDR2 SYGVKD, per germline. The CDR3 totals 11 residues. V gave up 5 bases and J gave up 5 bases, with 7 bases separating them. The CDR3 loop reads CAISLGDEQYF. DNA of the CDR3: TGTGCCATCAGTCTAGGGGACGAGCAGTACTTC.

CDR3 amino acids: CSVRMDSYEQYF. In nucleotides, the CDR3 is TGCAGTGTCCGCATGGACTCCTACGAGCAGTACTTC. The chain is built from TRBV20-1 and TRBJ2-7; no clear D gene. The CDR3 runs to 12 residues. CDR1 is DFQATT and CDR2 is SNEGSKA in the germline V gene (reference sequence). The V gene lost 7 bases and the J gene lost 0 bases, with 10 bases spanning the gap.

In this sample, this clonotype turned up a few times. The chain uses TRBV7-9 and TRBJ2-3; 10 bases match TRBD2. Germline assignment: CDR1 SEHNR and CDR2 FQNEAQ (reference sequence). V lost 3 bases to trimming and J lost 1 base; unmatched junction nucleotides: 4. The CDR3 has 16 amino acids. CDR3 sequence reads: CASSFYLAGGTDTQYF. The CDR3 DNA is TGTGCCAGCAGCTTTTATCTAGCGGGGGGCACAGATACGCAGTATTTT.

This clonotype was counted at least ten times. V usage is TRBV11-2 and J usage is TRBJ2-7; TRBD2 agrees at 7 bases. V lost 1 base and J lost 4; bases outside the gene matches: 13. This CDR3 spans 17 amino acids. The germline CDR1 and CDR2 sequences are SGHAT and FQNNGV. The CDR3 loop is CASSLVAAREWGYEQYF. The DNA of the CDR3 is TGTGCCAGCAGCTTAGTGGCCGCGCGGGAGTGGGGTTACGAGCAGTACTTC. Full variable domain (missing parts from reference TRBV11-2 and TRBJ2-7): EAGVAQSPRYKIIEKRQSVAFWCNPISGHATLYWYQQILGQGPKLLIQFQNNGVVDDSQLPKDRFSAERLKGVDSTLKIQPAKLEDSAVYLCASSLVAAREWGYEQYFGPGTRLTVT.

This clonotype was picked up many times. This chain uses TRBV27 with TRBJ2-1, with 9 bases identical to TRBD1. The germline gives CDR1 MNHEY, CDR2 SMNVEV (reference sequence). The CDR3 contains 16 residues. The J segment lost 5 bases and the V segment lost 7 bases, leaving 12 bases of the junction unmatched. This CDR3 is CASKGQGRSFHNEQFF. The CDR3 DNA reads TGTGCCAGCAAAGGACAGGGGCGATCCTTTCACAATGAGCAGTTCTTC.

This clonotype was picked up a small number of times. The chain uses TRBV2 and TRBJ1-2; D ambiguous. The CDR3 consists of 13 residues. Germline CDR1 and CDR2: SNHLY and FYNNEI. V lost 11 bases and J lost 2, with 15 bases in between. The DNA for the CDR3 is TGTGCCTTTAGCCCGGGAGAAAACTATGGCTACACCTTC. Protein sequence: CAFSPGENYGYTF.

The rearrangement links TRBV15 to TRBJ2-3, with 10 positions matching TRBD1. CDR3 length: 15 amino acids. Trimming cost V 5 bases and J 4 bases; bases outside gene matches: 6. Germline values: CDR1 LNHNV, CDR2 YYDKDF (reference sequence). The CDR3 spells CATSRRTGGADTQYF. DNA of the CDR3: TGTGCCACCAGCCGAAGGACAGGGGGGGCAGATACGCAGTATTTT.

This clonotype was detected ten times or more. This chain links TRBV15 with TRBJ2-3; D gene ambiguous. Trimming took 5 bases from V and 5 from J, leaving 11 bases between them. Germline-derived CDR1 and CDR2 are LNHNV and YYDKDF (reference sequence). The CDR3 totals 13 residues. The DNA of the CDR3 is TGTGCCACCAGCCGACGTGCTGTAGATACGCAGTATTTT. Its protein is CATSRRAVDTQYF.

The CDR3 reads CASGLSSGVTDTQYF. The CDR3 DNA sequence: TGTGCTAGTGGTTTGAGCTCGGGGGTTACAGATACGCAGTATTTT. The chain links TRBV12-5 to TRBJ2-3; TRBD2 might be the D (6 bases). Germline V gene lookup returns CDR1 LGHNT and CDR2 FRNRAP. The CDR3 is 15 residues long. V lost 2 bases, J lost 3 bases, and 12 bases lay in between. The whole variable domain, remainder taken from reference TRBV12-5 and TRBJ2-3, is DARVTQTPRHKVTEMGQEVTMRCQPILGHNTVFWYRQTMMQGLELLAYFRNRAPLDDSGMPKDRFSAEMPDATLATLKIQPSEPRDSAVYFCASGLSSGVTDTQYFGPGTRLTVL.

This clonotype was observed at least ten times. J is TRBJ2-1 and V is TRBV10-3; 14 nucleotides line up with TRBD2. Per the germline V gene, CDR1 is ENHRY and CDR2 is SYGVKD. This CDR3 is 17 amino acids long. J was trimmed by 2 bases and V by 7 bases; bases with no gene match: 7. CDR3 protein: CAITGTSGSMTYNEQFF. CDR3 DNA: TGTGCCATCACCGGGACTAGCGGGAGTATGACCTACAATGAGCAGTTCTTC.

The chain employs TRBV12-3 or TRBV12-4 and TRBJ1-6, with D uncertain. V was trimmed by 0 bases and J by 8 bases, leaving 5 bases between them. This CDR3 region has 13 residues. CDR3 bases: TGTGCCAGCAGTTTAGCGGTTGATTCACCCCTCCACTTT. Its translation is CASSLAVDSPLHF.

The sample holds one count of this clonotype. A much larger clonotype is one base distant, so this may be a read error. This sequence joins TRBV9 and TRBJ2-7; tentative D call: TRBD2 (5 bases). Germline V gene data show CDR1 as SGDLS and CDR2 as YYNGEE. CDR3 length: 15 residues. Deletions cut 2 bases from V and 1 base from J, with 13 bases between. The CDR3 DNA follows: TGTGCCAGCAGCGTCGGACGAGCGGTTTCCTACGAGCAGTACTTC. Protein: CASSVGRAVSYEQYF.